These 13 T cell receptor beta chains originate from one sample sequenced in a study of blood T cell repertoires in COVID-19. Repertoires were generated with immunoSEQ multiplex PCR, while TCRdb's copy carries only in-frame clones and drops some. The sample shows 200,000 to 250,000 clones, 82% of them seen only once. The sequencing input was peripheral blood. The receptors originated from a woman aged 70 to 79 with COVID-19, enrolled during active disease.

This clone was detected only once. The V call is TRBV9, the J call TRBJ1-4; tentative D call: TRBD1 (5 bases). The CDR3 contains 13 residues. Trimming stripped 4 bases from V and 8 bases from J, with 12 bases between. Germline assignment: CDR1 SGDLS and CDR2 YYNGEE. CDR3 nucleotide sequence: TGTGCCAGCAGCATCAGGGTAGGAGAAAAACTGTTTTTT. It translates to CASSIRVGEKLFF.

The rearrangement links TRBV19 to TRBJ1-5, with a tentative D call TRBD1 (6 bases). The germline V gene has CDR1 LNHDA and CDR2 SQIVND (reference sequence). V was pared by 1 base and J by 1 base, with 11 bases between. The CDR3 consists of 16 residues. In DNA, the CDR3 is TGTGCCAGTAGTATAGGCCCCGGACAGAGCAATCAGCCCCAGCATTTT. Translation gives CASSIGPGQSNQPQHF.

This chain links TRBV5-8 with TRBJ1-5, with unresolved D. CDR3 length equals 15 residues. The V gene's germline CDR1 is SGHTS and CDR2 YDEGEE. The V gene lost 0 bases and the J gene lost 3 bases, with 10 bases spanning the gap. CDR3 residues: CASSLGLGDNQPQHF. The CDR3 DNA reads TGTGCCAGCAGCTTGGGGCTGGGCGACAATCAGCCCCAGCATTTT.

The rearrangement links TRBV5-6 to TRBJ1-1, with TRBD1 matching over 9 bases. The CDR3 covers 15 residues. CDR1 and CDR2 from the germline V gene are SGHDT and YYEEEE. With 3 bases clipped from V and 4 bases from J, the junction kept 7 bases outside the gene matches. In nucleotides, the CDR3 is TGTGCCAGCAGCTACCGGGACAGGGCTTCCACTGAAGCTTTCTTT. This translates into CASSYRDRASTEAFF. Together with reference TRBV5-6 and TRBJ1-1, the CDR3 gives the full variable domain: DAGVTQSPTHLIKTRGQQVTLRCSPKSGHDTVSWYQQALGQGPQFIFQYYEEEERQRGNFPDRFSGHQFPNYSSELNVNALLLGDSALYLCASSYRDRASTEAFFGQGTRLTVV.

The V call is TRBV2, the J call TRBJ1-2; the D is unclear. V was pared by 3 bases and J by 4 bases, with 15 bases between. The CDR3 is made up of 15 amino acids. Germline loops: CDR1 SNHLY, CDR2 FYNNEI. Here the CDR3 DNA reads TGTGCCAGCAGTGATCAAGCTTCCTCGGGCTATGGCTACACCTTC. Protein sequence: CASSDQASSGYGYTF.

The CDR3 DNA is TGTGCCAGCAGCTCTTCCGGGGGGAACTATGGCTACACCTTC. Amino acid sequence: CASSSSGGNYGYTF. V is TRBV7-2 and J is TRBJ1-2; maybe TRBD1 (5 bases). This CDR3 comprises 14 residues. V was cut by 4 bases and J by 2 bases, with 11 bases left in between. Per germline, CDR1 SGHTA and CDR2 FQGNSA. Complete variable domain (other parts from reference TRBV7-2 and TRBJ1-2): GAGVSQSPSNKVTEKGKDVELRCDPISGHTALYWYRQSLGQGLEFLIYFQGNSAPDKSGLPSDRFSAERTGGSVSTLTIQRTQQEDSAVYLCASSSSGGNYGYTFGSGTRLTVV.

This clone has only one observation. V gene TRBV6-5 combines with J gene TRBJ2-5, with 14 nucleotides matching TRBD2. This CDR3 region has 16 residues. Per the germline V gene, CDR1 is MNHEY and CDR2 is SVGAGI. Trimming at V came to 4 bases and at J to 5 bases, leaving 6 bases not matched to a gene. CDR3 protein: CASSSRLAGGPETQYF. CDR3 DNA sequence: TGTGCCAGCAGTTCCAGACTAGCGGGAGGGCCGGAGACCCAGTACTTC.

CDR3 nucleotides: TGTGCCAGCAGCTCGACCGGGGAGCTGTTTTTT. Translated: CASSSTGELFF. V and J are TRBV7-3 and TRBJ2-2, with D hard to call. Germline lookup yields CDR1 SGHTA and CDR2 FQGTGA. The CDR3 has 11 amino acids. V lost 4 bases to trimming and J lost 5 bases, with 2 bases between them.

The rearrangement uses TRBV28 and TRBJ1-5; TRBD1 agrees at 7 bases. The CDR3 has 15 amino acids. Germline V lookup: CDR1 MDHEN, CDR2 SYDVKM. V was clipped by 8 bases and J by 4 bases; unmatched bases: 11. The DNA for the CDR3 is TGTGCCAGCCTTCACTCGGGACAGAAAAATCAGCCCCAGCATTTT. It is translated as CASLHSGQKNQPQHF. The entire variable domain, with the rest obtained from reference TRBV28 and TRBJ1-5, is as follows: DVKVTQSSRYLVKRTGEKVFLECVQDMDHENMFWYRQDPGLGLRLIYFSYDVKMKEKGDIPEGYSVSREKKERFSLILESASTNQTSMYLCASLHSGQKNQPQHFGDGTRLSIL.

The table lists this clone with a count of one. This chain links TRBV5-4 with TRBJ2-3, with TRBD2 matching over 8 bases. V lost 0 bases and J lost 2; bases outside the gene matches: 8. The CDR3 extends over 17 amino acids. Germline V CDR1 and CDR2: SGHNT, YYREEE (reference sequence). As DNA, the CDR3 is TGTGCCAGCAGCTTGGGGATAGCGGGACTCCTCACAGATACGCAGTATTTT. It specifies CASSLGIAGLLTDTQYF.

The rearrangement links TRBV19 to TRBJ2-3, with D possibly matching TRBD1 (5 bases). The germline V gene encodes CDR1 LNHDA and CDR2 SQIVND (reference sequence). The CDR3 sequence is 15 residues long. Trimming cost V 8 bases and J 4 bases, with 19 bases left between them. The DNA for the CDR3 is TGTGCCAGTCTCATAAGGACCAGGGAAGCAGATACGCAGTATTTT. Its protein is CASLIRTREADTQYF.

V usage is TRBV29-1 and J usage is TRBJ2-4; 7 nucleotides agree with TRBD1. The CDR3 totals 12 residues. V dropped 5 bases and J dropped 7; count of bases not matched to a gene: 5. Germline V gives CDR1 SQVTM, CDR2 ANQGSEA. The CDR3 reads CSVNEGANIQYF. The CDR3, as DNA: TGCAGCGTTAATGAGGGGGCGAACATTCAGTACTTC.

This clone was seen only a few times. For the CDR3, the DNA is TGTGCCAGCTCACTGATTCGGGACAACTCCTACGAGCAGTACTTC. It yields the protein CASSLIRDNSYEQYF. V and J are TRBV18 and TRBJ2-7; the D gene is possibly TRBD1 (6 bases). The germline V gene encodes CDR1 KGHSH and CDR2 LQKENI. The CDR3 sequence is 15 residues long. V shed 4 bases and J shed 0 bases, with 13 bases lying between them.